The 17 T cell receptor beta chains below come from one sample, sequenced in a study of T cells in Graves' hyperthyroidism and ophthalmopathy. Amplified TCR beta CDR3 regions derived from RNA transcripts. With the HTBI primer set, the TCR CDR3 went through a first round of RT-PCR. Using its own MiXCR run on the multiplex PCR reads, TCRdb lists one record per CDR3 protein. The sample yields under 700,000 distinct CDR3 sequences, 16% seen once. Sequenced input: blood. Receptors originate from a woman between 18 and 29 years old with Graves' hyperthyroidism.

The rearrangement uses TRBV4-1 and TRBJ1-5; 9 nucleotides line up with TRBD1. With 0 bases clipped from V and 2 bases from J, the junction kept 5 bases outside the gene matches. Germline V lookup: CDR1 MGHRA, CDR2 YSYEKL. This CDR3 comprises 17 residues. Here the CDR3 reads CASSQERGDRGNQPQHF. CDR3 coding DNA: TGCGCCAGCAGCCAAGAGCGGGGGGACAGGGGCAATCAGCCCCAGCATTTT.

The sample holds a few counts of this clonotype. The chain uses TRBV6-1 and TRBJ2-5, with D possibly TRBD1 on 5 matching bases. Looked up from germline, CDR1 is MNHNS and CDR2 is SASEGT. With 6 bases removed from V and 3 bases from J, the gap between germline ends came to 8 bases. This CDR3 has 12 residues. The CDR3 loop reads CASRLREETQYF. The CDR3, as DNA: TGTGCCAGCAGGCTCAGGGAAGAGACCCAGTACTTC.

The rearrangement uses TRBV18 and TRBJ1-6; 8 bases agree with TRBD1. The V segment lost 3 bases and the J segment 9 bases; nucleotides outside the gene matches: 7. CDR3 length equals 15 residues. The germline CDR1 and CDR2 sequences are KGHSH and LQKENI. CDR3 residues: CASSPQQGDGSPLHF. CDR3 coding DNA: TGTGCCAGCTCACCCCAACAGGGGGATGGTTCACCCCTCCACTTT.

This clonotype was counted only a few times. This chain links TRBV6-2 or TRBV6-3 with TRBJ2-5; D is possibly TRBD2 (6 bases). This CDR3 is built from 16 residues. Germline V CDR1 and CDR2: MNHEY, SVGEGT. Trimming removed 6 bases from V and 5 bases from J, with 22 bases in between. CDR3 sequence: CASSEGRETRWETQYF. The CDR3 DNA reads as TGTGCCAGCAGCGAGGGCCGGGAGACTAGGTGGGAGACCCAGTACTTC.

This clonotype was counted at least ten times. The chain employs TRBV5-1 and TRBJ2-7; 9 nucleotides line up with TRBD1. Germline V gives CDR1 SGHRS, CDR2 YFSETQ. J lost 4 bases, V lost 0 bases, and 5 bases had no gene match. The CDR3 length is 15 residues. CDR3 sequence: CASSLGPGQGYEQYF. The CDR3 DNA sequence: TGCGCCAGCAGCTTGGGGCCAGGACAGGGGTACGAGCAGTACTTC.

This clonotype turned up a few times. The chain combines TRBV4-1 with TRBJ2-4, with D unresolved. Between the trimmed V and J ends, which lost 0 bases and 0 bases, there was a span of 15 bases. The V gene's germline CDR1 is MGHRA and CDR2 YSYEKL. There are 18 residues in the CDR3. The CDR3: CASSQDGPEELAKNIQYF. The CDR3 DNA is TGCGCCAGCAGCCAAGATGGACCGGAAGAACTAGCCAAAAACATTCAGTACTTC.

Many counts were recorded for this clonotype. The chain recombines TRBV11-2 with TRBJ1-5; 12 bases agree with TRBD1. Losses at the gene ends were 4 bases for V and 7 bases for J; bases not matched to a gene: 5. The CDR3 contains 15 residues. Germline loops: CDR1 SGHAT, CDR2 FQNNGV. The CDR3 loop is CASSSGTGGWQPQHF. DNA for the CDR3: TGTGCCAGCAGCTCCGGGACAGGGGGCTGGCAGCCCCAGCATTTT.

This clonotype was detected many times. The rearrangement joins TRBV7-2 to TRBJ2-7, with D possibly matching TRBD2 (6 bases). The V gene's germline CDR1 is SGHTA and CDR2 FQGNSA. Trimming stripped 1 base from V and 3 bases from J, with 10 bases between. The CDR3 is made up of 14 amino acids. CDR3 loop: CASSLGDFYYEQYF. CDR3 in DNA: TGTGCCAGCAGCTTAGGGGACTTTTACTACGAGCAGTACTTC.

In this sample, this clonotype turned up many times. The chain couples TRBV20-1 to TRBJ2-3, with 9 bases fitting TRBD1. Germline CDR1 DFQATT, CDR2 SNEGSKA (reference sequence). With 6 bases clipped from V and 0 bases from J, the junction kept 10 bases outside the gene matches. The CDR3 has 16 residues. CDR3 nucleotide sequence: TGCAGTGCCCCCAGGGACAGGGATTCTAGCACAGATACGCAGTATTTT. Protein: CSAPRDRDSSTDTQYF.

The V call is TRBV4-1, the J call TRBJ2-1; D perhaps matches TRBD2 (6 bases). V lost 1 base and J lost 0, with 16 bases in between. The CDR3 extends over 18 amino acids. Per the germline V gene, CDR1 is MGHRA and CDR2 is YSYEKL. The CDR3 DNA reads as TGCGCCAGCAGCCAAGGGACTATAGCGCAGAGCTCCTACAATGAGCAGTTCTTC. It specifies CASSQGTIAQSSYNEQFF.

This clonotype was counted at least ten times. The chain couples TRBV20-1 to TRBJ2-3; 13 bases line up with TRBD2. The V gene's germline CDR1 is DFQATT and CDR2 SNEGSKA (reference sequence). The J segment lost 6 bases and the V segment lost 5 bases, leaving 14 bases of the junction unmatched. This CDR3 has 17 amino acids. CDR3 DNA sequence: TGCAGTGCTTCCCCAAGGACTAGCGGGAGTAGGGCTGATACGCAGTATTTT. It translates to CSASPRTSGSRADTQYF.

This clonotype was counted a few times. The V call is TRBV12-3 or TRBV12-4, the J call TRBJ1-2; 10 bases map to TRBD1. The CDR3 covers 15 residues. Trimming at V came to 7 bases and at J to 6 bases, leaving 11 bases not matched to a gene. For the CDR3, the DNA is TGTGCCAGCATCCCCCGCCTAGGGACAGGGGATGGCTACACCTTC. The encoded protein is CASIPRLGTGDGYTF.

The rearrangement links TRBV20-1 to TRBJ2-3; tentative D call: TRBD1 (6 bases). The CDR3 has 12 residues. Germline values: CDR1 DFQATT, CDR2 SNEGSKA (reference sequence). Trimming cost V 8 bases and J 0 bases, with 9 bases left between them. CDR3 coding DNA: TGCAGTCGAAGGGGGAGCACAGATACGCAGTATTTT. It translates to CSRRGSTDTQYF.

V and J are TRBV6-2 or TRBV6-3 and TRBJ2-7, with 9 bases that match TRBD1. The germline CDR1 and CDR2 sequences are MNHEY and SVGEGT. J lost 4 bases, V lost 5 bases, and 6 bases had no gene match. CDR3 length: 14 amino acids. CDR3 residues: CASSTPDRGYEQYF. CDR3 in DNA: TGTGCCAGCAGTACCCCGGACAGGGGTTACGAGCAGTACTTC.

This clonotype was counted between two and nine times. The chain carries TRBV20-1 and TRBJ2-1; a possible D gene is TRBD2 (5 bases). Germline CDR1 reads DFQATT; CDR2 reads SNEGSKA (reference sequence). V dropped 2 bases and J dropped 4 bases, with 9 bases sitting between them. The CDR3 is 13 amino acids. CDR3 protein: CSARLAPYNEQFF. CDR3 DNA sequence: TGCAGTGCTAGACTAGCCCCGTACAATGAGCAGTTCTTC.

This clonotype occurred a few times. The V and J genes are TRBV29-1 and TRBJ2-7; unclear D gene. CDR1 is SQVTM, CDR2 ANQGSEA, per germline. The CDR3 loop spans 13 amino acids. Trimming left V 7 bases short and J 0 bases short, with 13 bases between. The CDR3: CSAHTPNSYEQYF. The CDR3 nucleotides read TGCAGCGCCCATACCCCCAACTCCTACGAGCAGTACTTC.

CDR3 bases: TGTGCCTGGAGTGTACCCCGACAGGGGGGACTAGCGGGAGTTGATACGCAGTATTTT. Translation gives CAWSVPRQGGLAGVDTQYF. The chain couples TRBV30 to TRBJ2-3; TRBD2 aligns across 14 bases. This CDR3 contains 19 residues. J was trimmed by 6 bases and V by 0 bases; bases with no gene match: 14. Germline V gene data show CDR1 as GTSNPN and CDR2 as SVGIG (reference sequence).